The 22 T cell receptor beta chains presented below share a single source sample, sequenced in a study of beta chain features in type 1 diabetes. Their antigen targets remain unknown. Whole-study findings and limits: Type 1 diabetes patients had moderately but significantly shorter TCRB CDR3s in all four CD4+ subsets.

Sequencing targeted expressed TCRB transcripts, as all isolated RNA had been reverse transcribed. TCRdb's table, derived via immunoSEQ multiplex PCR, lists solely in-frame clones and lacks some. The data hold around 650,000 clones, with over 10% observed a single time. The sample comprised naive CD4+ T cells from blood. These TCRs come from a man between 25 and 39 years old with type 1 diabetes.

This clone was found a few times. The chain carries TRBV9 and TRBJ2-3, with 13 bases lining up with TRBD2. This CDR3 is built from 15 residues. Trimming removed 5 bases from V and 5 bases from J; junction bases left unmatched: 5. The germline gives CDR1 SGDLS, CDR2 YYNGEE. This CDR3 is CASSRTSGGGDTQYF. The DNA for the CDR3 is TGTGCCAGCAGTAGGACTAGCGGGGGCGGAGATACGCAGTATTTT.

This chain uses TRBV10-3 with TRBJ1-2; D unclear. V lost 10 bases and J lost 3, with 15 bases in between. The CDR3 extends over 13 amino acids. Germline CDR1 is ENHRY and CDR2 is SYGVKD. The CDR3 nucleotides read TGTGCCAGCACCTCTTCCCTCGACTATGGCTACACCTTC. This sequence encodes CASTSSLDYGYTF.

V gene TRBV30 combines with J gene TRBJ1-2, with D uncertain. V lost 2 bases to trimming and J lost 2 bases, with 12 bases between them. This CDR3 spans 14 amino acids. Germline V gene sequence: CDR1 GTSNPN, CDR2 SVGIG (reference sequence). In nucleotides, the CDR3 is TGTGCCTGGAGTAGGAGAGGGTTGAACTATGGCTACACCTTC. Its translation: CAWSRRGLNYGYTF.

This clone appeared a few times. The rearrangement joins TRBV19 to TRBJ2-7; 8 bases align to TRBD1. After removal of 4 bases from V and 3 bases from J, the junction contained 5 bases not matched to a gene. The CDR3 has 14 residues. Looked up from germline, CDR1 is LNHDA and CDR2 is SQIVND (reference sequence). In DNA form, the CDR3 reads TGTGCCAGTAGTACCGGGACAGGATTCTACGAGCAGTACTTC. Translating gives CASSTGTGFYEQYF.

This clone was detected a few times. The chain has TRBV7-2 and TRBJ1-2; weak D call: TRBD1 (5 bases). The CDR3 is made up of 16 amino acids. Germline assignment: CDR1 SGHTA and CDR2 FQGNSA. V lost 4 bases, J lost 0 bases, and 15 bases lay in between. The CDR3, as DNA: TGTGCCAGCAGCTGGAATCCGGGGCAATCTAACTATGGCTACACCTTC. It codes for CASSWNPGQSNYGYTF.

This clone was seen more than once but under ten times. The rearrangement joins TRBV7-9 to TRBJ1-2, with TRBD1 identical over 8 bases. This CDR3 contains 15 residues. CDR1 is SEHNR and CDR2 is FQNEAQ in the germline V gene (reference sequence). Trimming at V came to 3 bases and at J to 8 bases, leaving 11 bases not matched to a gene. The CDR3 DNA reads TGTGCCAGCAGCTTCGGACAGGGTTCAGTGGGAGGCTACACCTTC. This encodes CASSFGQGSVGGYTF.

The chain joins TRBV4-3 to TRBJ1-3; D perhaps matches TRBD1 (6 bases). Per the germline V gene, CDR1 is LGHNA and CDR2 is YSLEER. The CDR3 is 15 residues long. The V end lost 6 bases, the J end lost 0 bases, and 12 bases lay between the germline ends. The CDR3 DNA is TGCGCCAGCAGTCCTCAGGGGAGCTCTGGAAACACCATATATTTT. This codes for CASSPQGSSGNTIYF.

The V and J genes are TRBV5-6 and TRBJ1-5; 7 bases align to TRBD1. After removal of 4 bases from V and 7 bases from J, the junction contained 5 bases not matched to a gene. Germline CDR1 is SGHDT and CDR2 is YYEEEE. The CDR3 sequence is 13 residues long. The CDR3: CASSRDRGQPQHF. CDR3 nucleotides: TGTGCCAGCAGCAGGGACAGAGGGCAGCCCCAGCATTTT.

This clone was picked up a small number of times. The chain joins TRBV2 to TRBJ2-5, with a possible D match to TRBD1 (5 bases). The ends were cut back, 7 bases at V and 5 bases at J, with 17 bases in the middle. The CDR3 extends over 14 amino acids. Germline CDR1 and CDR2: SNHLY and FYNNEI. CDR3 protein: CASTSGWGRETQYF. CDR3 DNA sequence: TGTGCCAGCACCTCAGGGTGGGGCCGGGAGACCCAGTACTTC.

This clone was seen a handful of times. CDR3 amino acids: CSTKTSGYQETQYF. Written as DNA, the CDR3 is TGCAGCACTAAGACTAGCGGGTACCAAGAGACCCAGTACTTC. The V and J genes are TRBV29-1 and TRBJ2-5; TRBD2 aligns across 10 bases. The CDR3 has 14 residues. The V gene end was trimmed by 8 bases and the J gene end by 0 bases; junction bases not matched to a gene: 6. The V gene's germline CDR1 is SQVTM and CDR2 ANQGSEA.

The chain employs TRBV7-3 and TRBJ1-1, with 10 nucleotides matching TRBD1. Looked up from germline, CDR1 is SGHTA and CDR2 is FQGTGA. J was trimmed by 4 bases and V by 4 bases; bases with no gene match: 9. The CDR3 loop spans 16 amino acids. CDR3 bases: TGTGCCAGCAGCTACCTGACAGGGGGCCTTGGCACTGAAGCTTTCTTT. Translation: CASSYLTGGLGTEAFF.

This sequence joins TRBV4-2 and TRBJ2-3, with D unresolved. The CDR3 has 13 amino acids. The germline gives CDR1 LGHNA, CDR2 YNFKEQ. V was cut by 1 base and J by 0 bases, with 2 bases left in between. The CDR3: CASSQASTDTQYF. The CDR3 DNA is TGTGCCAGCAGCCAAGCGAGCACAGATACGCAGTATTTT.

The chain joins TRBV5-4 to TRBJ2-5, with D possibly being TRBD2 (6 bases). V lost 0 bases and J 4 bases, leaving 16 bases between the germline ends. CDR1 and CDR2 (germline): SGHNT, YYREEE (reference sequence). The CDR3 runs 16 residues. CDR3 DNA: TGTGCCAGCAGCTTGGTCCGGGGAGGATTTACAGAGACCCAGTACTTC. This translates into CASSLVRGGFTETQYF.

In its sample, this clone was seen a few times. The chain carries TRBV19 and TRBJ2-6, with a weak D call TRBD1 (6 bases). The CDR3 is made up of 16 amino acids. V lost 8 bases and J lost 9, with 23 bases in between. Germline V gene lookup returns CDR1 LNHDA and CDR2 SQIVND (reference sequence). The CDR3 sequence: CASAPQQGGLLNVLTF. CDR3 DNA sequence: TGTGCCAGTGCCCCCCAACAGGGTGGGCTTCTCAACGTCCTGACTTTC.

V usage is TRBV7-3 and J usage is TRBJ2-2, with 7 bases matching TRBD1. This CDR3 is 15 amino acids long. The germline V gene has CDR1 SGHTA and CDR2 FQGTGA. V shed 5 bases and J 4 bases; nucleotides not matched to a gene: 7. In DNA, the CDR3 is TGTGCCAGCAGCAGAACAGGGGATAGCACCGGGGAGCTGTTTTTT. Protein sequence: CASSRTGDSTGELFF.

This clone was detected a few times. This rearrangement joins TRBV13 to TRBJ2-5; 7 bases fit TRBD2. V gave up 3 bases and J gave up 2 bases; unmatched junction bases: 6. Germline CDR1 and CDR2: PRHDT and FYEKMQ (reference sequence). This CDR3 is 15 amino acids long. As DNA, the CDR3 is TGTGCCAGCAGCTTGGCGGGGGTAGGGCAAGAGACCCAGTACTTC. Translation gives CASSLAGVGQETQYF.

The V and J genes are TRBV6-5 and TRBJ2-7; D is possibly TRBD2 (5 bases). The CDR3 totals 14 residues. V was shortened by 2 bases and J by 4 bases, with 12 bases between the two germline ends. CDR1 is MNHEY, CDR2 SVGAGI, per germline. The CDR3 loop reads CASSYAFTGYEQYF. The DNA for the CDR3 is TGTGCCAGCAGTTACGCCTTTACGGGATACGAGCAGTACTTC.

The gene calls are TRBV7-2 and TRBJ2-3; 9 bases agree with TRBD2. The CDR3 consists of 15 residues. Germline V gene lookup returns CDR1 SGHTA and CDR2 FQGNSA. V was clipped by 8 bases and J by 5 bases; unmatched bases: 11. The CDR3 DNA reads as TGTGCCAGCGGTCCGAGGACTAGCGCGGTAGATACGCAGTATTTT. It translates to CASGPRTSAVDTQYF.

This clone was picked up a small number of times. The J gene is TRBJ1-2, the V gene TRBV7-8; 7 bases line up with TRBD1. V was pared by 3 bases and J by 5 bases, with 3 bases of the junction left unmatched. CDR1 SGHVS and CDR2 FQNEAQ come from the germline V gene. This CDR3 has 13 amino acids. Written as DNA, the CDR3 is TGTGCCAGCAGCTTCGACAGGGATTATGGCTACACCTTC. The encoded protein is CASSFDRDYGYTF. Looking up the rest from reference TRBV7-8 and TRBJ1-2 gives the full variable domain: GAGVSQSPRYKVAKRGQDVALRCDPISGHVSLFWYQQALGQGPEFLTYFQNEAQLDKSGLPSDRFFAERPEGSVSTLKIQRTQQEDSAVYLCASSFDRDYGYTFGSGTRLTVV.

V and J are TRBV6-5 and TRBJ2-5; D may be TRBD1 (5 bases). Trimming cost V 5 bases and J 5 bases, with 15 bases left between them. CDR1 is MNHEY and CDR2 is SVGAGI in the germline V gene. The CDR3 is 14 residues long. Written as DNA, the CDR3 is TGTGCCAGCAGTCGACAGTCCCATGGGGAGACCCAGTACTTC. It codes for CASSRQSHGETQYF.

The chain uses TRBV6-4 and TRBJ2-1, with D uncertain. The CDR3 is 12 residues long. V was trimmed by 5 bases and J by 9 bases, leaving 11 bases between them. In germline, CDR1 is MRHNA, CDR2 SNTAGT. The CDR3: CASSYDGREQFF. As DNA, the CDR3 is TGTGCCAGCAGTTATGATGGTCGTGAGCAGTTCTTC.

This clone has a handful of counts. CDR3 residues: CASSQKNRGNTGELFF. For the CDR3, the DNA is TGTGCCAGCAGCCAAAAAAACAGGGGAAACACCGGGGAGCTGTTTTTT. The chain joins TRBV4-2 to TRBJ2-2, with 7 bases that match TRBD1. This CDR3 has 16 residues. V shed 2 bases and J 2 bases; nucleotides not matched to a gene: 5. Germline V CDR1 and CDR2: LGHNA, YNFKEQ.